This TCR beta chain was found in a study of graft-versus-host responses after intestinal transplantation. Study-wide context: Multivisceral, liver-intestinal, or isolated intestinal grafts went to recipients. Once they had received anti-thymocyte globulin induction, all recipients took tacrolimus and steroids for approximately 3 years.

Concerning this clone: Antigen: not known.

Whole-study results and caveats: HvG clone declines early post-transplant were associated with peak circulating GvH levels.

The germline V gene has CDR1 SGHTA and CDR2 FQGTGA. V lost 1 base and J 6 bases, leaving 9 bases between the germline ends. The CDR3 contains 13 residues. The data were produced by immunoSEQ multiplex PCR, yet TCRdb's version contains in-frame clones alone and is incomplete. The table records 45,000 to 55,000 clones, 90% to 95% of them present only once. This sequence joins TRBV7-3 and TRBJ1-2; the D is unclear. The sequence was collected from a human patient who received an intestinal transplant, so some T cells may come from the graft donor. Source: PBMCs, taken roughly 760 days after a first intestinal transplant, on the day of a second. The CDR3 reads CASSLIGTDGYTF. The DNA for the CDR3 is TGTGCCAGCAGCTTAATCGGTACAGATGGCTACACCTTC.